This T cell receptor beta chain stems from a study of CD8 T cells in Susac syndrome. Random hexamers were used to reverse transcribe an amount of about 0.45 to 1 ug RNA. A multiplex approach, immunoSEQ multiplex PCR, amplified TCR beta CDR3 across 54 Vbeta and 13 Jbeta. TCRdb re-analysed the immunoSEQ multiplex PCR reads in MiXCR, keeping a single row per CDR3 protein. In the table there are 150,000 to 200,000 distinct CDR3 sequences, around 96% of which are singletons. CD8+ and CD4+ blood T cells underwent TCR beta sequencing. Healthy donors matched for age and sex were used as controls. FACS was used to enrich TEMRA cells, whereas the CD8+ and CD4+ T cells were obtained by negative isolation. The CDR3 runs 12 residues. With 4 bases removed from V and 4 bases from J, the gap between germline ends came to 5 bases.

The chain is built from TRBV12-3 or TRBV12-4 and TRBJ1-3; D unresolved. This receptor was identified in a human donor in good health. Sequenced: CD4+ T cells from PBMCs. CDR3 coding DNA: TGTGCCAGCAGTTCCGCGGGAAACACCATATATTTT. Translation: CASSSAGNTIYF.